This TCR beta chain was sequenced during a study of T cells after yellow fever vaccination. Study summary: Those fractions that held only low numbers of cells were prepared using the SMART-Seq v4 Ultra Low Input RNA kit.

At least ten counts were recorded for this clonotype. Antigen specificity is unknown. Study-level points and caveats: Post-booster repertoires contained most primary-vaccination clones again (96% CD4, around 88% CD8). Faster peaking, at day 5 versus 15, marked a secondary response that was weaker. CD4 and CD8 compartments shared a small share of clonotypes.

TCRdb fed the 5' RACE reads into MiXCR, producing one record per CDR3 protein. There are 500,000 to 650,000 distinct CDR3 sequences in the sample; less than 20% occur only once, and around a sixth lies in the top ten. The germline V and J ends were trimmed by 1 base and 5 bases, with 6 bases remaining between them. CDR3 length: 13 residues. Germline CDR1 is LGHDT and CDR2 is YNNKEL (reference sequence). The chain uses TRBV3-1 and TRBJ1-5, with D possibly matching TRBD1 (5 bases). This clonotype was obtained from a man aged 18 to 30 who received the YFV17D yellow fever vaccine. The source was PBMCs, collected less than 6 days after the first yellow fever vaccination. DNA of the CDR3: TGTGCCAGCAGCCAAGGGGGGGATCAGCCCCAGCATTTT. This encodes CASSQGGDQPQHF.